This T cell receptor beta chain stems from a study of T-cell reconstitution after alpha-beta-depleted transplantation in children. General study findings and limits: It was reported that alpha-beta T cells came from several hundred expanded graft clones (about two months after transplant). T cells produced anew were the main source of T-cell counts and diversity one year after transplant.

A library of TCRbeta sequences, prepared with unique molecular identifiers, was generated. One entry per CDR3 protein results from TCRdb running MiXCR on the PCR reads. Among approximately 800,000 distinct CDR3 sequences listed, roughly 16% were seen once. This clonotype was recorded at least ten times. Its antigen is undetermined. The germline gives CDR1 SQVTM, CDR2 ANQGSEA. Trimming took 8 bases from V and 1 from J, leaving 16 bases between them. The CDR3 is 14 amino acids. The chain joins TRBV29-1 to TRBJ2-3; D perhaps matches TRBD2 (6 bases). The specimen comprised PBMCs, mostly from graft donor cells, sampled 360 days after TCRalphabeta/CD19-depleted stem cell transplant. This receptor was identified in a male patient younger than 18 who had a stem cell transplant for acute lymphoblastic leukemia, so the T cells may come from the graft donor. In DNA, the CDR3 is TGCAGCCTCGTCGGGGCTAGCGGCACAGATACGCAGTATTTT. This codes for CSLVGASGTDTQYF.